A single T cell receptor (beta chain) is shown here with its context. Its antigen is unidentified. This record comes from a study of response to subunit inactivated influenza vaccine. Study findings and constraints: Seasonal influenza vaccination, on each occasion, was suggested by the authors to recruit few new T cells.

J gave up 4 bases and V 3 bases, and 9 bases lay outside the gene matches. CDR1 is SGHRS, CDR2 YFSETQ, per germline. The CDR3 totals 15 residues. TCRdb fed the RT-PCR reads into MiXCR, producing one record per CDR3 protein. In the table there are about 520,000 distinct CDR3 sequences, approximately 7.7% of which are singletons. The TCR was taken from a man between 50 and 75 years old who received an inactivated influenza vaccine. Source: PBMCs from blood, taken less than 30 months after vaccination. The chain recombines TRBV5-1 with TRBJ1-1, with 7 bases that match TRBD1. The CDR3 loop is CASSSSGTATTEAFF. CDR3 DNA sequence: TGCGCCAGCAGCTCCTCCGGGACAGCAACCACTGAAGCTTTCTTT. Variable domain in full (rest from reference TRBV5-1 and TRBJ1-1): KAGVTQTPRYLIKTRGQQVTLSCSPISGHRSVSWYQQTPGQGLQFLFEYFSETQRNKGNFPGRFSGRQFSNSRSEMNVSTLELGDSALYLCASSSSGTATTEAFFGQGTRLTVV.